These 23 T cell receptor beta chains came from one sample sequenced in a study of cytomegalovirus exposure and HLA in healthy donors. PCR employed 60 Vbeta and 13 Jbeta primers. The repertoire was sequenced with immunoSEQ multiplex PCR; TCRdb's copy has only in-frame clones and lacks some. The top ten clones hold roughly 1.9% of a sample with 150,000 to 200,000 clones, under 80% of them seen once. Sample: PBMCs. Every receptor here comes from a female donor in good health and CMV-seronegative.

This chain uses TRBV5-1 with TRBJ2-7; 8 bases agree with TRBD2. The CDR3 is 16 amino acids. Trimming cost V 4 bases and J 5 bases; bases outside gene matches: 14. Germline assignment: CDR1 SGHRS and CDR2 YFSETQ. CDR3 sequence (DNA): TGCGCCAGCAGCGTGTCCCCTTCAGCGGGAGCTGACGAGCAGTACTTC. Translation: CASSVSPSAGADEQYF.

V and J are TRBV5-1 and TRBJ1-6, with TRBD1 matching over 9 bases. CDR3 length equals 16 residues. Germline trimming cut 6 bases from V and 8 bases from J; bases unmatched to any gene: 12. Germline CDR1 SGHRS, CDR2 YFSETQ. The CDR3 spells CASKPLGQGIDSPLHF. CDR3 bases: TGCGCCAGCAAACCTTTGGGACAGGGCATCGATTCACCCCTCCACTTT.

The chain employs TRBV7-8 and TRBJ1-6; TRBD1 is a possible D gene (5 bases). The CDR3 is 15 amino acids. Trimming left V 1 base short and J 8 bases short, with 12 bases between. Germline V gives CDR1 SGHVS, CDR2 FQNEAQ. The CDR3 nucleotides are TGTGCCAGCAGCTTAGAGGCAGGGTTGTATTCACCCCTCCACTTT. Its translation: CASSLEAGLYSPLHF.

This sequence joins TRBV7-9 and TRBJ2-3; 11 bases map to TRBD1. The CDR3 totals 16 residues. The germline V gene encodes CDR1 SEHNR and CDR2 FQNEAQ (reference sequence). Trimming at V came to 1 base and at J to 3 bases, leaving 3 bases not matched to a gene. CDR3 nucleotides: TGTGCCAGCAGCTTAGGGGACAGGGGGTCGACAGATACGCAGTATTTT. Residues: CASSLGDRGSTDTQYF.

This rearrangement joins TRBV6-5 to TRBJ2-3; tentatively, D is TRBD1 (6 bases). Trimming removed 10 bases from V and 0 bases from J, with 17 bases in between. The V gene's germline CDR1 is MNHEY and CDR2 SVGAGI. CDR3 length equals 15 residues. DNA for the CDR3: TGTGCCACCACTACAGGGAAGGGTAGCACAGATACGCAGTATTTT. Its translation: CATTTGKGSTDTQYF.

CDR3 sequence: CASSLTRGGRAADTQYF. Here the CDR3 DNA reads TGTGCCAGCAGCTTAACTCGGGGCGGGAGGGCCGCAGATACGCAGTATTTT. The J gene is TRBJ2-3, the V gene TRBV7-3, with TRBD2 identical over 9 bases. Germline loops: CDR1 SGHTA, CDR2 FQGTGA. V lost 0 bases and J lost 4; bases outside the gene matches: 8. CDR3 length equals 17 residues.

The chain couples TRBV5-1 to TRBJ2-2; 9 nucleotides align to TRBD2. V was clipped by 0 bases and J by 4 bases; unmatched bases: 4. CDR1 is SGHRS and CDR2 is YFSETQ in the germline V gene. There are 16 residues in the CDR3. The CDR3 loop reads CASSLELAGSTGELFF. Here the CDR3 DNA reads TGCGCCAGCAGCTTGGAGCTAGCGGGGAGCACCGGGGAGCTGTTTTTT. The variable domain in full, with the rest retrieved from reference TRBV5-1 and TRBJ2-2, is KAGVTQTPRYLIKTRGQQVTLSCSPISGHRSVSWYQQTPGQGLQFLFEYFSETQRNKGNFPGRFSGRQFSNSRSEMNVSTLELGDSALYLCASSLELAGSTGELFFGEGSRLTVL.

CDR3 bases: TGTGCCAGCAGCCAAGGGGAAGGACTTGGGGCCAACGTCCTGACTTTC. Protein sequence: CASSQGEGLGANVLTF. V gene TRBV4-2 combines with J gene TRBJ2-6; TRBD2 might be the D (5 bases). Per germline, CDR1 LGHNA and CDR2 YNFKEQ. CDR3 length: 16 amino acids. The germline V and J ends were trimmed by 1 base and 3 bases, with 10 bases remaining between them.

In its sample, this clone was seen a few times. The rearrangement joins TRBV27 to TRBJ2-5; 13 bases fit TRBD2. Judging by the DNA end, TRBJ2-7 fits better; the J call may be wrong. This CDR3 contains 14 residues. Germline V gene data show CDR1 as MNHEY and CDR2 as SMNVEV (reference sequence). The CDR3, as DNA: TGTGCCAGCAGGACTAGCGGGAGGAGCTACGAGCAGTACTTC. This gives the protein CASRTSGRSYEQYF.

The chain recombines TRBV19 with TRBJ1-2; D perhaps matches TRBD1 (6 bases). The CDR3 contains 17 residues. V was cut by 3 bases and J by 4 bases, with 21 bases left in between. Germline CDR1 reads LNHDA; CDR2 reads SQIVND (reference sequence). This CDR3 is CASSIARARGMSYGYTF. In nucleotides, the CDR3 is TGTGCCAGTAGTATCGCCCGGGCCAGGGGAATGTCCTATGGCTACACCTTC. Supplemented by reference TRBV19 and TRBJ1-2, the full variable domain reads DGGITQSPKYLFRKEGQNVTLSCEQNLNHDAMYWYRQDPGQGLRLIYYSQIVNDFQKGDIAEGYSVSREKKESFPLTVTSAQKNPTAFYLCASSIARARGMSYGYTFGSGTRLTVV.

V is TRBV6-6 and J is TRBJ2-7, with D possibly being TRBD2 (6 bases). The CDR3 totals 15 residues. Germline assignment: CDR1 MNHNY and CDR2 SVGAGI (reference sequence). V was trimmed by 4 bases and J by 2 bases, leaving 15 bases between them. CDR3 sequence: CASSSPAGPPYEQYF. The CDR3 DNA reads TGTGCCAGCAGTTCGCCGGCGGGACCTCCCTACGAGCAGTACTTC.

This clone showed up just once. V is TRBV27 and J is TRBJ1-2; 7 bases are a match to TRBD1. The ends lost 5 bases at V and 4 bases at J; junction bases unmatched: 10. The CDR3 totals 15 residues. CDR1 MNHEY and CDR2 SMNVEV come from the germline V gene (reference sequence). The CDR3 DNA reads TGTGCCAGCAGTGGAGCGACAGGGCCCGCCTATGGCTACACCTTC. Amino acids: CASSGATGPAYGYTF.

The J gene is TRBJ2-3, the V gene TRBV10-3, with D tentatively TRBD2 (7 bases). Germline loops: CDR1 ENHRY, CDR2 SYGVKD. This CDR3 contains 15 residues. Trimming removed 5 bases at V and 2 bases at J, with 14 bases between. The CDR3 is CAISPVAGATDTQYF. CDR3 bases: TGTGCCATCAGTCCCGTTGCGGGGGCCACAGATACGCAGTATTTT.

This clone came up once. This sequence joins TRBV5-1 and TRBJ2-5; tentative D call: TRBD2 (6 bases). Trimming took 0 bases from V and 7 from J, leaving 16 bases between them. This CDR3 comprises 15 residues. Looked up from germline, CDR1 is SGHRS and CDR2 is YFSETQ. This CDR3 reads CASSLAGTAEGTQYF. The CDR3 nucleotides read TGCGCCAGCAGCTTGGCCGGGACTGCTGAAGGGACCCAGTACTTC.

The chain links TRBV7-9 to TRBJ1-2; D not resolved. CDR3 length: 13 residues. The germline V gene encodes CDR1 SEHNR and CDR2 FQNEAQ (reference sequence). Trimming shortened V by 1 base and J by 6 bases, and 9 bases separated the two germline ends. Written as DNA, the CDR3 is TGTGCCAGCAGCTTAGGCCGCGTGAATGGCTACACCTTC. Translated, it gives CASSLGRVNGYTF.

The chain has TRBV27 and TRBJ2-1; 10 nucleotides line up with TRBD2. The CDR3 spans 15 residues. Losses at the gene ends were 5 bases for V and 5 bases for J; bases not matched to a gene: 6. Looked up from germline, CDR1 is MNHEY and CDR2 is SMNVEV (reference sequence). The CDR3 region has the DNA TGTGCCAGCAGTCCCCTAGCGGGGGCCAACAATGAGCAGTTCTTC. Translated: CASSPLAGANNEQFF.

Concerning this clone: This sample includes further DNA sequences coding for the same CDR3. The chain carries TRBV2 and TRBJ2-3, with 11 bases identical to TRBD2. CDR3 length: 15 amino acids. V gave up 6 bases and J gave up 5 bases; unmatched junction bases: 7. Germline V CDR1 and CDR2: SNHLY, FYNNEI. This CDR3 reads CASRVLAGEVDTQYF. The DNA for the CDR3 is TGTGCCAGCAGGGTACTAGCGGGGGAGGTAGATACGCAGTATTTT.

The rearrangement joins TRBV5-1 to TRBJ2-1; 10 bases are a match to TRBD2. The CDR3 loop spans 14 amino acids. Germline V CDR1 and CDR2: SGHRS, YFSETQ. V was pared by 4 bases and J by 5 bases, with 3 bases of the junction left unmatched. CDR3 in amino acids: CASSRTSGNNEQFF. The CDR3 DNA reads as TGCGCCAGCAGCCGGACTAGCGGTAACAATGAGCAGTTCTTC. Filled out from reference TRBV5-1 and TRBJ2-1, the complete variable domain reads KAGVTQTPRYLIKTRGQQVTLSCSPISGHRSVSWYQQTPGQGLQFLFEYFSETQRNKGNFPGRFSGRQFSNSRSEMNVSTLELGDSALYLCASSRTSGNNEQFFGPGTRLTVL.

This clone has a handful of counts. The rearrangement links TRBV5-1 to TRBJ2-2, with 11 bases identical to TRBD1. The CDR3 is 16 residues long. V lost 4 bases to trimming and J lost 5 bases; unmatched junction nucleotides: 7. The germline V gene encodes CDR1 SGHRS and CDR2 YFSETQ. CDR3 sequence (DNA): TGCGCCAGCAGCACCGGACAGGGGGCGCGGACCGGGGAGCTGTTTTTT. As protein: CASSTGQGARTGELFF.

The rearrangement uses TRBV6-5 and TRBJ1-2; 7 nucleotides align to TRBD1. After removal of 0 bases from V and 4 bases from J, the junction contained 2 bases not matched to a gene. CDR1 and CDR2 from the germline V gene are MNHEY and SVGAGI. The CDR3 consists of 14 residues. CDR3: CASSYSPGGYGYTF. CDR3 sequence (DNA): TGTGCCAGCAGTTACTCCCCAGGGGGCTATGGCTACACCTTC.

This clone was counted once. V is TRBV25-1 and J is TRBJ1-1; no clear D gene. V was shortened by 2 bases and J by 4 bases, with 11 bases between the two germline ends. The germline V gene encodes CDR1 MGHDK and CDR2 SYGVNS. The CDR3 runs 14 residues. The CDR3 region is CASSEIGEGTEAFF. CDR3 bases: TGTGCCAGCAGTGAAATCGGTGAGGGCACTGAAGCTTTCTTT.

This clone was detected only once. J is TRBJ2-3 and V is TRBV13; 10 bases match TRBD1. In germline, CDR1 is PRHDT, CDR2 FYEKMQ (reference sequence). This CDR3 comprises 14 residues. V was clipped by 4 bases and J by 6 bases; unmatched bases: 4. The CDR3 region is CASSSGTGVDTQYF. Written as DNA, the CDR3 is TGTGCCAGCAGCTCAGGGACAGGGGTGGATACGCAGTATTTT.

J is TRBJ1-1 and V is TRBV6-6, with 7 bases lining up with TRBD1. The CDR3 length is 15 residues. Unmatched junction bases numbered 3, after V lost 2 bases and J lost 0 bases. The germline V gene encodes CDR1 MNHNY and CDR2 SVGAGI (reference sequence). This CDR3 is CASSYDRALNTEAFF. The CDR3 coding sequence is TGTGCCAGCAGTTACGACAGGGCTTTGAACACTGAAGCTTTCTTT.